This entry lists 14 T cell receptor beta chains sequenced from one sample in a study of Graves' ophthalmopathy and Graves' hyperthyroidism (dated by TCRdb to 2017 to 2018). Sequencing was carried out with an Illumina HiSeq 2000. For repertoire sequencing, the TCR beta CDR3 regions were amplified from RNA transcripts. The first round of RT-PCR was done with HTBI primers and the Qiagen OneStep RT-PCR kit, and was followed by a second round of multiplex PCR, then size selection and purification. TCRdb reprocessing: public reads trimmed at Q25 with fastp, clones called with MiXCR, in-frame beta chains kept. Rows with a matching CDR3 protein are joined into one entry that keeps the most common DNA and genes. Present in this sample are around 1.1 million distinct CDR3 sequences, 35% to 40% of which were seen just once. Together, the top ten hold around 10% of the sample. The specimen sequenced was peripheral blood or thyroid tissue (not recorded which). All receptors come from an adult man with Graves' hyperthyroidism.

In the case of this clonotype: A clone one base away is much larger, so this may be a read error. The chain employs TRBV2 and TRBJ1-1, with a possible D match to TRBD1 (6 bases). V gave up 8 bases and J gave up 3 bases, with 16 bases separating them. Germline V gene lookup returns CDR1 SNHLY and CDR2 FYNNEI. The CDR3 totals 14 residues. The CDR3 sequence is CASGGPRVDTEAFF. The CDR3 nucleotides read TGTGCCAGCGGGGGGCCGCGGGTGGACACTGAAGCTTTCTTT.

The chain links TRBV29-1 to TRBJ1-2; possible D gene TRBD1, 5 bases. With 4 bases removed from V and 8 bases from J, the gap between germline ends came to 11 bases. The CDR3 is 11 residues long. Per germline, CDR1 SQVTM and CDR2 ANQGSEA. The CDR3 nucleotides read TGCAGCGTTGTAGGGGCGCGGGGCTACACCTTC. It translates to CSVVGARGYTF. The full variable domain, completed using reference TRBV29-1 and TRBJ1-2, is SAVISQKPSRDICQRGTSLTIQCQVDSQVTMMFWYRQQPGQSLTLIATANQGSEATYESGFVIDKFPISRPNLTFSTLTVSNMSPEDSSIYLCSVVGARGYTFGSGTRLTVV.

V and J are TRBV29-1 and TRBJ1-1; D is unresolved. CDR3 size: 14 residues. V was cut by 1 base and J by 6 bases, with 15 bases left in between. Germline V gives CDR1 SQVTM, CDR2 ANQGSEA. The CDR3 region is CSVEGGYEIPEAFF. The CDR3 DNA is TGCAGCGTTGAAGGAGGCTACGAGATCCCTGAAGCTTTCTTT. The full variable domain, in which reference TRBV29-1 and TRBJ1-1 provide the parts outside the CDR3, is SAVISQKPSRDICQRGTSLTIQCQVDSQVTMMFWYRQQPGQSLTLIATANQGSEATYESGFVIDKFPISRPNLTFSTLTVSNMSPEDSSIYLCSVEGGYEIPEAFFGQGTRLTVV.

This clonotype was picked up one time. The chain employs TRBV10-3 and TRBJ1-1; possibly TRBD1 for D (6 bases). There are 16 residues in the CDR3. Looked up from germline, CDR1 is ENHRY and CDR2 is SYGVKD. With 11 bases removed from V and 5 bases from J, the gap between germline ends came to 27 bases. The CDR3 bases are TGTGCCGGCAGTTACTCGTCGAGGGGGGAAAGGACTGAAGCTTTCTTT. Translation: CAGSYSSRGERTEAFF.

This clonotype was observed a handful of times. J is TRBJ2-5 and V is TRBV29-1; 10 bases agree with TRBD1. J lost 4 bases, V lost 4 bases, and 6 bases had no gene match. From germline, CDR1 is SQVTM and CDR2 ANQGSEA. The CDR3 is made up of 14 amino acids. CDR3 coding DNA: TGCAGCGTTGGAGACAGGGGGCGGGGAGAGACCCAGTACTTC. Protein: CSVGDRGRGETQYF.

The CDR3 region is CASSIASGNEQFF. In DNA, the CDR3 is TGTGCCAGTAGTATAGCGTCAGGGAATGAGCAGTTCTTC. The chain has TRBV19 and TRBJ2-1; D is possibly TRBD1 (5 bases). Germline V gene data show CDR1 as LNHDA and CDR2 as SQIVND (reference sequence). The ends were cut back, 1 base at V and 7 bases at J, with 8 bases in the middle. This CDR3 comprises 13 residues.

As concerns this clonotype: A much more abundant neighbour one base away suggests this may be a read error. The chain couples TRBV5-1 to TRBJ1-4, with D possibly being TRBD1 (5 bases). Germline CDR1 and CDR2: SGHRS and YFSETQ. The CDR3 has 15 amino acids. V dropped 4 bases and J dropped 5 bases, with 15 bases sitting between them. The CDR3 sequence is CASSSTGRANEKLFF. Here the CDR3 DNA reads TGCGCCAGCAGCAGTACGGGACGGGCCAATGAAAAACTGTTTTTT.

This clonotype occurred many times. This chain links TRBV6-2 or TRBV6-3 with TRBJ1-5, with D maybe TRBD1 (6 bases). The germline V and J ends were trimmed by 9 bases and 4 bases, with 10 bases remaining between them. The CDR3 has 12 residues. Germline-derived CDR1 and CDR2 are MNHEY and SVGEGT. DNA for the CDR3: TGTGCCAGTGGACAGACGAATCAGCCCCAGCATTTT. Amino acid sequence: CASGQTNQPQHF.

The count of this clonotype is one. The V and J genes are TRBV7-8 and TRBJ1-5, with 8 nucleotides matching TRBD1. The germline V gene encodes CDR1 SGHVS and CDR2 FQNEAQ. This CDR3 has 14 amino acids. V was pared by 4 bases and J by 7 bases, with 6 bases of the junction left unmatched. This CDR3 is CASSSGQGQQPQHF. The CDR3 DNA reads TGTGCCAGCAGCTCCGGACAGGGCCAACAGCCCCAGCATTTT.

This clonotype was detected ten times or more. The gene calls are TRBV20-1 and TRBJ2-5; 7 bases are shared with TRBD2. V lost 1 base to trimming and J lost 4 bases; unmatched junction nucleotides: 3. Germline V gene sequence: CDR1 DFQATT, CDR2 SNEGSKA (reference sequence). This CDR3 spans 13 amino acids. The CDR3 sequence is CSARASGRETQYF. The CDR3 DNA follows: TGCAGTGCTAGAGCTAGCGGAAGAGAGACCCAGTACTTC.

This clonotype was seen ten or more times. V usage is TRBV6-6 and J usage is TRBJ1-1; D is unresolved. Germline V gene lookup returns CDR1 MNHNY and CDR2 SVGAGI (reference sequence). CDR3 length: 12 amino acids. The ends were cut back, 2 bases at V and 4 bases at J, with 5 bases in the middle. Written as DNA, the CDR3 is TGTGCCAGCAGTTACGGTTTCACTGAAGCTTTCTTT. Amino acid sequence: CASSYGFTEAFF.

This clonotype has just a few counts. For the CDR3, the DNA is TGTGCCAGCTCCCGGGGACAGAACACCGGGGAGCTGTTTTTT. Translating it yields CASSRGQNTGELFF. V and J are TRBV2 and TRBJ2-2; D is possibly TRBD1 (6 bases). The germline V and J ends were trimmed by 8 bases and 1 base, with 11 bases remaining between them. Germline values: CDR1 SNHLY, CDR2 FYNNEI. The CDR3 runs to 14 residues.

The chain uses TRBV2 and TRBJ2-7, with TRBD1 matching 9 bases. With 6 bases clipped from V and 5 bases from J, the junction kept 8 bases outside the gene matches. The CDR3 loop spans 14 amino acids. Germline V gene data show CDR1 as SNHLY and CDR2 as FYNNEI. The CDR3 spells CASRADRGLNEQYF. The CDR3 coding sequence is TGTGCCAGCAGAGCCGACAGGGGGTTGAACGAGCAGTACTTC.

This clonotype was recorded at least ten times. The chain is built from TRBV10-3 and TRBJ1-2, with D tentatively TRBD1 (6 bases). The V end lost 0 bases, the J end lost 4 bases, and 12 bases lay between the germline ends. Germline loops: CDR1 ENHRY, CDR2 SYGVKD. This CDR3 has 15 amino acids. CDR3 sequence reads: CAISESRGQVYGYTF. CDR3 coding DNA: TGTGCCATCAGTGAGTCTAGGGGACAAGTCTATGGCTACACCTTC.